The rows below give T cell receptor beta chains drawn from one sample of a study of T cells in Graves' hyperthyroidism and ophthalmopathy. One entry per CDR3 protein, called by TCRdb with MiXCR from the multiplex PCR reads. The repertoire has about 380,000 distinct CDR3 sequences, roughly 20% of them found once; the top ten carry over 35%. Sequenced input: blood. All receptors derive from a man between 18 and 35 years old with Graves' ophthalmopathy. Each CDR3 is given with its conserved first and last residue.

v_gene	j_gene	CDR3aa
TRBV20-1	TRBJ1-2	CSAPGHETQGYTF
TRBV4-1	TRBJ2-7	CASSPEGSHEQYF
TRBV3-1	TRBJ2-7	CASSQQITAYEQYF
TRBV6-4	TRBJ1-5	CASSGGGTGQPQHF
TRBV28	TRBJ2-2	CASSLWTGGTGELFF
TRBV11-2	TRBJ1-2	CASRGSGAQGYTF
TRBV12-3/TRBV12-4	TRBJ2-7	CASSLDSPSYEQYF
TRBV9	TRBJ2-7	CASSVGGELGEQYF
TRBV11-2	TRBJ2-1	CASSLGLAGGLRYNEQFF
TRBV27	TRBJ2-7	CASREGPLSYEQYF
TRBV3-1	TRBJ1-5	CASSPRQGDHQPQHF
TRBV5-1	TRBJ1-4	CASSPERGVVGDEKLFF
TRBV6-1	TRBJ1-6	CASSEDRDRTSPLHF
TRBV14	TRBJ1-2	CASSGRGFGGYTF
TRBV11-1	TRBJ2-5	CASSFNPGQSQETQYF
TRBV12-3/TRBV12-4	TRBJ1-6	CASSQTWTSSYNSPLHF
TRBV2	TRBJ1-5	CASRPLRSNQPQHF
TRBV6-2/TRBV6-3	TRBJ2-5	CASSPGKGETQYF
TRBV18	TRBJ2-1	CASSPRDRAGHEQFF
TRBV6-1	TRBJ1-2	CASSPAHRGQGTGGYTF
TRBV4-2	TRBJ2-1	CASNQAWTGGYEQFF
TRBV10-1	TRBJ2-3	CASSGDVGLRTDTQYF
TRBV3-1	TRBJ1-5	CASSLGTENQPQHF
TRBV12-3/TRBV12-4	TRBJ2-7	CASSSSSGGPRSSYEQYF
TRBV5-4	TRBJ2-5	CASSRDREVQETQYF
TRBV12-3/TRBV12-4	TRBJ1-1	CASTARGSNTEAFF
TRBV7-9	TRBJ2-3	CASSRDSSGGRGGGADTQYF
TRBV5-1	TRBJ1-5	CASSLESGGIQPQHF
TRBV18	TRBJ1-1	CASSPRDRGTEAFF
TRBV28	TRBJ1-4	CASSQEGGTNEKLFF
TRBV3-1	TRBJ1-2	CAGSQALQAGGYTF
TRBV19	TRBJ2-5	CASRPGQGQGRPQYF
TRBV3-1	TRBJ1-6	CASSQVRVGGSPLHF
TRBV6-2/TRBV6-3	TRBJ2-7	CASRSTSGGAYEQYF
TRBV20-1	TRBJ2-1	CSAAGTGSSYNEQFF
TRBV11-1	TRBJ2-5	CASSLIWPGLTMGKTQYF
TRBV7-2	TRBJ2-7	CASTSIREQYF
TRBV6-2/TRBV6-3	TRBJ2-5	CASSPDSSETQYF
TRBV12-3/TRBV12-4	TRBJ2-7	CASSLDLTGGPSEQYF
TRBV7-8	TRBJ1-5	CASSLGTVTSNQPQHF
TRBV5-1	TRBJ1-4	CASSFSGEPVEKLFF
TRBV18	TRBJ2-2	CASSPRQGPDTGELFF
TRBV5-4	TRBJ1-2	CASSLQGIEYGYTF
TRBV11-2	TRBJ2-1	CASSTTVGSGVKNEQFF
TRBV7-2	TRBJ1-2	CASSSLQLDGYTF
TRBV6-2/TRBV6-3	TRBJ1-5	CASSYQGRRQPQHF
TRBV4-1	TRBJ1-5	CASSPLSLSQPQHF
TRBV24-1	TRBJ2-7	CATSDLDEQYF
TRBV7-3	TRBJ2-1	CASSQGGLSSYNEQFF
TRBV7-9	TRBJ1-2	CASSPPVGAYGYTF
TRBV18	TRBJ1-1	CASSPGGAAEAFF
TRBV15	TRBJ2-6	CATSSDSTGANVLTF
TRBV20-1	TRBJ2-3	CSAGPGTDTQYF
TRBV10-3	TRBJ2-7	CAISAGTNSYEQYF